This T cell receptor beta chain was retrieved from a study of T-cell reconstitution after alpha-beta-depleted transplantation in children. Preparation of the TCRbeta library involved a method that used unique molecular identifiers. TCRdb used MiXCR to reprocess the PCR reads, holding one entry per CDR3 protein. The top ten clones hold roughly 41% of a sample with 300,000 to 400,000 distinct CDR3 sequences, around 15% of them seen once. Germline V gene sequence: CDR1 MNHEY, CDR2 SVGAGI. This CDR3 comprises 14 residues. V was shortened by 0 bases and J by 4 bases, with 9 bases between the two germline ends.

The chain couples TRBV6-5 to TRBJ2-5; D is perhaps TRBD1 (5 bases). The clonotype comes from a male patient under 10 years old who had a stem cell transplant for acute lymphoblastic leukemia, so the T cells may come from the graft donor. The sample was PBMCs, mostly from graft donor cells, taken 360 days after TCRalphabeta/CD19-depleted stem cell transplant. The CDR3 loop is CASSYSGQGETQYF. The CDR3 DNA reads as TGTGCCAGCAGTTACTCGGGTCAGGGAGAGACCCAGTACTTC.